Below, 14 T cell receptor beta chains from the same sample are listed, as sequenced in a study of spatial heterogeneity in lung cancer. Study-wide points: For expanded intratumoral alpha and beta TCRs, counts tracked tumor mutation counts.

In TCRdb, the 5' RACE reads were re-called with MiXCR into one record per CDR3 protein. The data show 100,000 to 110,000 distinct CDR3 sequences, 4% to 4.5% seen once. Time point noted: sample taken at primary tumor resection. No antigen has been assigned to these receptors. This material consisted of lung tumor tissue, taken at surgery. These receptors were obtained from a male donor with early-stage non-small cell lung cancer.

This clonotype was recorded at least ten times. The chain combines TRBV29-1 with TRBJ2-1, with D perhaps TRBD2 (5 bases). Trimming removed 5 bases from V and 9 bases from J, with 8 bases in between. The CDR3 length is 10 residues. CDR1 and CDR2 from the germline V gene are SQVTM and ANQGSEA. CDR3 sequence reads: CSVLRGEQFF. In DNA, the CDR3 is TGCAGCGTTCTACGGGGTGAGCAGTTCTTC.

The chain combines TRBV20-1 with TRBJ2-1; 9 nucleotides agree with TRBD2. Trimming removed 0 bases from V and 0 bases from J; junction bases left unmatched: 3. In germline, CDR1 is DFQATT, CDR2 SNEGSKA (reference sequence). CDR3 length: 16 amino acids. For the CDR3, the DNA is TGCAGTGCTAGAGATGATAGCGGGAGCTCCTACAATGAGCAGTTCTTC. It encodes CSARDDSGSSYNEQFF.

This clonotype showed up just a few times. A much larger clonotype is one base distant, so this may be a read error. The chain joins TRBV6-5 to TRBJ2-2; unclear D gene. The CDR3 has 11 amino acids. Germline values: CDR1 MNHEY, CDR2 SVGAGI. V was cut by 7 bases and J by 1 base, with 1 base left in between. CDR3 DNA: TGTGCCAGCAAGAACACCGGGGAGCTGTTTTTT. This sequence encodes CASKNTGELFF.

This clonotype was seen repeatedly, ten times or more. This chain uses TRBV27 with TRBJ2-7; perhaps D is TRBD1 or TRBD2 (5 bases each). The germline V gene has CDR1 MNHEY and CDR2 SMNVEV (reference sequence). The CDR3 is 14 residues long. V gave up 6 bases and J gave up 2 bases, with 14 bases separating them. In DNA, the CDR3 is TGTGCCAGCAGGCTCGGGGCCAGACCCTACGAGCAGTACTTC. Translation gives CASRLGARPYEQYF.

In its sample, this clonotype was seen a few times. V usage is TRBV6-6 and J usage is TRBJ2-3, with 8 nucleotides matching TRBD2. Germline V lookup: CDR1 MNHNY, CDR2 SVGAGI (reference sequence). CDR3 length: 16 amino acids. V dropped 7 bases and J dropped 0; count of bases not matched to a gene: 9. The CDR3 DNA follows: TGTGCCAGCACCTATGCTAGCGGGTCTAGCACAGATACGCAGTATTTT. Translated: CASTYASGSSTDTQYF.

This clonotype occurred many times. This rearrangement joins TRBV11-2 to TRBJ1-2; 9 bases fit TRBD1. Germline V CDR1 and CDR2: SGHAT, FQNNGV. V lost 4 bases to trimming and J lost 5 bases; unmatched junction nucleotides: 8. The CDR3 consists of 15 residues. The CDR3 loop reads CASSSTGTGRYGYTF. DNA for the CDR3: TGTGCCAGCAGCTCGACCGGGACAGGGCGTTATGGCTACACCTTC. Combining the CDR3 with reference TRBV11-2 and TRBJ1-2 gives the whole variable domain EAGVAQSPRYKIIEKRQSVAFWCNPISGHATLYWYQQILGQGPKLLIQFQNNGVVDDSQLPKDRFSAERLKGVDSTLKIQPAKLEDSAVYLCASSSTGTGRYGYTFGSGTRLTVV.

This clonotype was recorded at least ten times. This chain links TRBV6-5 with TRBJ2-5; D gene uncertain. The V and J ends lost 0 bases and 1 base respectively, with 6 bases between them. Germline V CDR1 and CDR2: MNHEY, SVGAGI. This CDR3 spans 14 amino acids. CDR3 bases: TGTGCCAGCAGTTACTCTTGGAGCCAAGAGACCCAGTACTTC. Amino acid sequence: CASSYSWSQETQYF.

The chain joins TRBV13 to TRBJ2-3; 7 bases match TRBD2. The CDR3 covers 17 residues. Trimming removed 8 bases from V and 6 bases from J; junction bases left unmatched: 20. Per germline, CDR1 PRHDT and CDR2 FYEKMQ (reference sequence). The CDR3 nucleotides are TGTGCCAGCTCTCCCGATGGGGCTAGCGGAGCTTGGGATACGCAGTATTTT. It encodes CASSPDGASGAWDTQYF.

This clonotype was seen many times. The chain joins TRBV6-1 to TRBJ1-1; a weak D match, TRBD1 (5 bases). Deletions cut 10 bases from V and 1 base from J, with 22 bases between. The germline V gene encodes CDR1 MNHNS and CDR2 SASEGT. The CDR3 runs to 16 residues. CDR3 residues: CATRTGYYPRNTEAFF. The CDR3 coding sequence is TGTGCCACCCGAACAGGATATTACCCTCGGAACACTGAAGCTTTCTTT.

This clonotype came up many times. The J gene is TRBJ1-2, the V gene TRBV6-1, with 7 nucleotides matching TRBD1. The CDR3 sequence is 15 residues long. J gave up 1 base and V 2 bases, and 4 bases lay outside the gene matches. Germline values: CDR1 MNHNS, CDR2 SASEGT. This chain's CDR3 is CASSEMGQSNYGYTF. CDR3 DNA sequence: TGTGCCAGCAGTGAAATGGGACAGAGTAACTATGGCTACACCTTC.

This clonotype has ten or more counts. This rearrangement joins TRBV5-1 to TRBJ2-1; TRBD2 agrees at 10 bases. Losses at the gene ends were 4 bases for V and 6 bases for J; bases not matched to a gene: 4. There are 14 residues in the CDR3. Germline loops: CDR1 SGHRS, CDR2 YFSETQ. The CDR3 loop is CASSTGLAPNEQFF. CDR3 sequence (DNA): TGCGCCAGCAGCACGGGACTAGCGCCCAATGAGCAGTTCTTC.

This clonotype was counted at least ten times. For the CDR3, the DNA is TGTGCCAGCTCACCAGCGGGAGAGAACACTGAAGCTTTCTTT. Its protein is CASSPAGENTEAFF. V gene TRBV18 combines with J gene TRBJ1-1, with D hard to call. V was pared by 2 bases and J by 1 base, with 8 bases between. Per the germline V gene, CDR1 is KGHSH and CDR2 is LQKENI. The length of the CDR3 is 14 residues.

There are many counts of this clonotype. The CDR3 protein is CSARDRRLGAGELFF. The DNA for the CDR3 is TGCAGTGCTAGAGATCGACGGCTCGGGGCCGGGGAGCTGTTTTTT. The rearrangement links TRBV20-1 to TRBJ2-2; a weak D match, TRBD2 (5 bases). The CDR3 length is 15 residues. Germline loops: CDR1 DFQATT, CDR2 SNEGSKA (reference sequence). Trimming removed 0 bases at V and 6 bases at J, with 14 bases between.

This clonotype was counted many times. The rearrangement links TRBV9 to TRBJ2-1, with 7 positions matching TRBD2. Germline values: CDR1 SGDLS, CDR2 YYNGEE. The CDR3 is 16 residues long. The V segment lost 0 bases and the J segment 2 bases; nucleotides outside the gene matches: 5. The CDR3 reads CASSVDREAAYNEQFF. DNA for the CDR3: TGTGCCAGCAGCGTAGACCGGGAGGCGGCCTACAATGAGCAGTTCTTC.